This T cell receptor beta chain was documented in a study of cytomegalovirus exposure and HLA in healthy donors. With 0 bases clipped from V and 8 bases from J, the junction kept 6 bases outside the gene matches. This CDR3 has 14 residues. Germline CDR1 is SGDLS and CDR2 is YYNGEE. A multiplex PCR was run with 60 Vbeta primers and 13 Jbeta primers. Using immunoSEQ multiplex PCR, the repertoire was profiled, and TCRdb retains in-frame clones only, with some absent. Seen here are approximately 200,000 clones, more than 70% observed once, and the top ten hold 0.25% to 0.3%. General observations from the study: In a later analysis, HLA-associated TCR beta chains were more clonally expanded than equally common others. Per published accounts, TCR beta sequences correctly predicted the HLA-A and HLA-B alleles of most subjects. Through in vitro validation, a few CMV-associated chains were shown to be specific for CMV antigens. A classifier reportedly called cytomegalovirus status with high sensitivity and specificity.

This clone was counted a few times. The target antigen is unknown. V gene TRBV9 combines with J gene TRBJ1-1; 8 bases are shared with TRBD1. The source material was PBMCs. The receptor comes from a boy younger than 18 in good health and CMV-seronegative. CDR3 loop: CASSVGRQGAEAFF. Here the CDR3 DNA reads TGTGCCAGCAGCGTAGGGCGCCAGGGGGCCGAAGCTTTCTTT.